The source of this T cell receptor beta chain is a study of cytomegalovirus exposure and HLA in healthy donors. Study-wide points: Reports described diagnosis of cytomegalovirus status by the classifier as highly specific and sensitive.

Concerning this clone itself: As yet, its antigen is unknown.

Germline V gene data show CDR1 as SGHNT and CDR2 as YYREEE (reference sequence). The CDR3 has 14 amino acids. V was pared by 5 bases and J by 1 base, with 11 bases between. Profiled with immunoSEQ multiplex PCR; TCRdb holds only in-frame clones, not every one. Counted here are 150,000 to 200,000 clones, less than 90% occurring once; the ten biggest clones make up roughly 5.8%. The sequence was obtained from a woman aged 25 to 45 in good health and CMV-seronegative. What was sequenced was PBMCs. The chain has TRBV5-4 and TRBJ2-3; D is unresolved. In DNA form, the CDR3 reads TGTGCCAGCAGTAAAGAGGTGGGCACAGATACGCAGTATTTT. Its translation is CASSKEVGTDTQYF.